This T cell receptor (beta chain) was obtained from a study of blood T cells in healthy people across ages (dated by TCRdb to about 2015). With respect to the entire study: In model experiments, roughly one uniquely barcoded TCR beta cDNA molecule per two T cells was captured by template switching. The study analyzed two additional independent replicas of 1 million unique cDNA reads from the same blood draw for two donors, one aged 18 to 30 and one aged 80 or older. Donors were grouped into four age groups: young (average roughly 15 years), middle-aged (39), aged (about 60) and long-lived (approximately 82). To track age-related changes in TCR beta repertoire diversity, the study relied on deep sequencing normalized with unique cDNA molecular identifiers. Broad study findings and their caveats: Observed TCR beta diversity correlated strongly with the percentage of naive T cells measured by flow cytometry. Because the CMV infection status of the donors was unknown, age-related changes in expanded clonotypes may potentially have been confounded. Estimates of total diversity based on one million sequenced T cells were regarded as lower bounds and as underestimates. Conclusive comparison of naive and antigen-experienced compartments was prevented by the profiling of bulk unsorted PBMCs. Compared with the aged group, more naive CD4+ T cells, fewer expanded clones and increased TCR diversity were shown by the long-lived group, suggesting age selection. Observed TCR beta diversity per million T cells fell roughly linearly with age, and a significant reduction was already apparent by age about 38.

The V end gives up 2 bases and the J end 6 bases, leaving 9 bases in the junction not matched to a gene. CDR1 and CDR2, looked up from the germline V gene (reference sequence), are MNHEY and SMNVEV. Reading from cysteine to phenylalanine, the CDR3 counts 17 amino acids. Solely the CDR3 DNA is kept, with 51 bases framed from the first base. Donors were 39 systemically healthy Caucasian individuals from Russia aged about 6 to 100 years. Ten milliliters of peripheral blood were drawn from each donor into EDTA-treated Vacutainer tubes. Ficoll-Paque density-gradient centrifugation was used to isolate PBMCs, with at least 6.5 million obtained per sample. Total RNA was extracted from PBMCs with Trizol reagent, with at least 5 micrograms obtained per sample. Naive CD45RAhigh/CD27high T cell percentages were measured by flow cytometry on a PBMC aliquot from every donor. Comments on this clonotype: Which antigen it targets is not known. Base-call qualities are not available, and no considerably larger clone is one nucleotide away.

The library was prepared using 5' RACE. Sequencing was performed on an Illumina HiSeq 2500. A second about 7 to 11 cycle PCR used a sample-barcoded 5' primer and a J-beta primer mix. A unique molecular identifier was introduced onto each TCR beta cDNA molecule by a template-switch 5' adaptor carrying 12 random nucleotides. At least 2.5 million CDR3-containing paired-end reads were obtained from each sample. The Mint cDNA synthesis kit, primed by a TRBC-specific oligonucleotide, was used to synthesize first-strand cDNA from all RNA. After uracil-DNA glycosylase treatment, a first 18-cycle PCR used universal primers M1SS and BC2_uni_R on all cDNA. For the original study's pipeline: For normalization, 1 million high-quality reads were randomly selected from each sample, with every read carrying a distinct molecular identifier. Instead of being binned into consensus sequences, reads that shared molecular identifiers were thrown out. CDR3 identification, clonotype clustering and error correction used MiTCR with a Q25 quality threshold and the strictest error-elimination algorithm. A nonparametric unseen species model using Euler transformation provided a lower-bound estimate of total TCR beta diversity. In TCRdb, the public reads were trimmed at Q25 with fastp and aligned with MiXCR, with productive beta chains retained. Rows matching on CDR3 protein sequence are summarized as one entry with the most common DNA and genes. TCRdb's processing, not the authors' own work, is the source of the V and J calls. For this sample the table gives 800,000 or so distinct CDR3 sequences, of which around 25% were detected only once. More than 3% of the sample belongs to the ten largest clones.

These same data were also listed under a study on T cells of mothers and their children. The second study's authors report: Nine systemically healthy Caucasian individuals served as donors, namely three mothers together with their six children. cDNA synthesis used all of the extracted RNA, with 1.5 ug of RNA in each 15 ul reaction. In the second PCR, the M1S primer added sample barcodes and 2-4 random nucleotides. Each mother yielded over 10 million TCR beta CDR3 reads and each child 2.5 million to 3 million reads. TCR recombination output is similarly shaped by thymic selection in related and unrelated pairs, with a minor effect exerted by inherited differences. Normalized repertoire overlap was always slightly but never significantly higher in related than unrelated mother-child pairs. No persistent microchimeric T cell clones were found, with a detection sensitivity of roughly 92 clones per million clonotypes. Deep NGS was used in the study to compare the TCR beta repertoires of mothers and children and to look for features that separate related mother-child pairs from unrelated individuals. The mean age was 40 +/- 4 years for the mothers and about 10 +/- 4 years for the children. After adapter ligation was performed with NEBNext reagents, the libraries were sequenced on an Illumina HiSeq 2000 with 100+100 nt paired-end reads. To prevent cross-contamination, the mother and child libraries were prepared one month apart and sequenced in separate runs. For each donor, between about 500,000 and 2,200,000 distinct TCR beta clonotypes were identified. Naive TCR beta clonotypes were estimated from low-frequency clonotypes matched to each donor's FACS-determined naive share, without sorting.

The clonotype originates from a boy aged 10-17 years in good health. The chain joins TRBV27 to TRBJ2-1, with TRBD2 matching 11 junction bases. Sequencing used blood. The CDR3 here reads CASSLLLSGRAPNEQFF. Read as DNA, the sequence is TGTGCCAGCAGTTTACTCCTTAGCGGGAGGGCCCCCAATGAGCAGTTCTTC.